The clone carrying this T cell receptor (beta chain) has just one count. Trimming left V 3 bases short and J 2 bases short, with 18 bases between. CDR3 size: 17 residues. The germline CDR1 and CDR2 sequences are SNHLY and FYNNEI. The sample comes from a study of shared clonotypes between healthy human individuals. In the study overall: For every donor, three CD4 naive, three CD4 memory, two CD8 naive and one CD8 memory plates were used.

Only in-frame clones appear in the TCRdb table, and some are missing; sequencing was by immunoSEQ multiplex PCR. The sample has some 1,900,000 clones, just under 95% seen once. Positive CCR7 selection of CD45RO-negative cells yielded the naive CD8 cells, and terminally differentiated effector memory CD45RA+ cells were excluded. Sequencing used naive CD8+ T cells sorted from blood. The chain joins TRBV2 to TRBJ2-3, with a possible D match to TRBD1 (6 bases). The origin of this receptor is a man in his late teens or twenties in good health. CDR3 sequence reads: CASSEDPGQFSTDTQYF. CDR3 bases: TGTGCCAGCAGTGAGGATCCCGGACAGTTCTCCACAGATACGCAGTATTTT. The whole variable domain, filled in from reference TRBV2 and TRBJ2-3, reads EPEVTQTPSHQVTQMGQEVILRCVPISNHLYFYWYRQILGQKVEFLVSFYNNEISEKSEIFDDQFSVERPDGSNFTLKIRSTKLEDSAMYFCASSEDPGQFSTDTQYFGPGTRLTVL.